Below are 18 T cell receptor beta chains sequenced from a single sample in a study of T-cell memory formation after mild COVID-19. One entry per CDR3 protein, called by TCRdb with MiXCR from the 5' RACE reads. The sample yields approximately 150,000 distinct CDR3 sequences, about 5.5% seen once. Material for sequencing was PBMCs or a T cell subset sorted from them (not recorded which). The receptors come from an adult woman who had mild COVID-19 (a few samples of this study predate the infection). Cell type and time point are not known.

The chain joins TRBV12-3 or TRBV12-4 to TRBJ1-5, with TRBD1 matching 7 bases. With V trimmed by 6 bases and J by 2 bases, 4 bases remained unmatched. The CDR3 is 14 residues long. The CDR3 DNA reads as TGTGCCAGCAGGATCACAGGGGGCAATCAGCCCCAGCATTTT. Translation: CASRITGGNQPQHF.

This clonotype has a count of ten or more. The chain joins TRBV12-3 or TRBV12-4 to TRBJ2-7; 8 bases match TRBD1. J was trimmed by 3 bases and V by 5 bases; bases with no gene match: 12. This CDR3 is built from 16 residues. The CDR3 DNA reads TGTGCCAGCAGTCGGTCGGGACAGGCGCTTGTCTACGAGCAGTACTTC. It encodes CASSRSGQALVYEQYF.

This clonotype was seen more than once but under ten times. CDR3 nucleotide sequence: TGTGCCAGCAGACGACAGGGGATAACGAACACTGAAGCTTTCTTT. Translating it yields CASRRQGITNTEAFF. V usage is TRBV12-3 or TRBV12-4 and J usage is TRBJ1-1; 8 nucleotides match TRBD1. The CDR3 loop spans 15 amino acids. Germline trimming cut 6 bases from V and 1 base from J; bases unmatched to any gene: 7.

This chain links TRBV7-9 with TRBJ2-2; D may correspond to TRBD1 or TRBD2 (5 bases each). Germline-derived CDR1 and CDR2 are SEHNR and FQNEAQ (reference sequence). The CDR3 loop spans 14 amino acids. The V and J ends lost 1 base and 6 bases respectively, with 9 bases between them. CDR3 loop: CASSLEGTAGELFF. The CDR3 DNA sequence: TGTGCCAGCAGCTTAGAAGGGACGGCCGGGGAGCTGTTTTTT.

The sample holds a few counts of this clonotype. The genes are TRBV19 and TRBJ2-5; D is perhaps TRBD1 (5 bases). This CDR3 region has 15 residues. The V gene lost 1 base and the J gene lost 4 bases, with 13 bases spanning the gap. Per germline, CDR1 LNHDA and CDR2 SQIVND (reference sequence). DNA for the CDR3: TGTGCCAGTAGTATAGGTGGACAACTGAGAGAGACCCAGTACTTC. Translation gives CASSIGGQLRETQYF.

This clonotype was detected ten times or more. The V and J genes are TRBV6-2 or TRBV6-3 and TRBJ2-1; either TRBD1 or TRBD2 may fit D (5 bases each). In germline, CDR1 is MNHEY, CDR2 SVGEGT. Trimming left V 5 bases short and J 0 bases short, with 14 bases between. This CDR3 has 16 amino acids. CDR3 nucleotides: TGTGCCAGCAGTAACCCGGGACCGAGCTCCTACAATGAGCAGTTCTTC. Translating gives CASSNPGPSSYNEQFF.

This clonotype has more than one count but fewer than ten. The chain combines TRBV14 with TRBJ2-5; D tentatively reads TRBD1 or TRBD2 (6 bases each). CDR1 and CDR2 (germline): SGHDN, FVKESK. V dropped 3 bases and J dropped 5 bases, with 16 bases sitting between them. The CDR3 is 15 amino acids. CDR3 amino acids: CASSQPGGGPETQYF. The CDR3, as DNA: TGTGCCAGCAGCCAGCCAGGTGGGGGGCCGGAGACCCAGTACTTC.

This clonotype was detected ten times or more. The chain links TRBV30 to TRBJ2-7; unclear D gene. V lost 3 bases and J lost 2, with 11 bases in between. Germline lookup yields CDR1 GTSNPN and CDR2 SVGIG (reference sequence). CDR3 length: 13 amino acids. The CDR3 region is CAWSNLVPYEQYF. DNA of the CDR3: TGTGCCTGGAGCAATTTAGTCCCCTACGAGCAGTACTTC. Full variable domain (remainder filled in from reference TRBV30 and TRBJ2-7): SQTIHQWPATLVQPVGSPLSLECTVEGTSNPNLYWYRQAAGRGLQLLFYSVGIGQISSEVPQNLSASRPQDRQFILSSKKLLLSDSGFYLCAWSNLVPYEQYFGPGTRLTVT.

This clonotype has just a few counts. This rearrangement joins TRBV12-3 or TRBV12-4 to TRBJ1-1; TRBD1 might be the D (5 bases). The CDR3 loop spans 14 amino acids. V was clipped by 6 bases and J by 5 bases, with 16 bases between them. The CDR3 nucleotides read TGTGCCAGCAGGCACGGGACCGCTCTGACTGAAGCTTTCTTT. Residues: CASRHGTALTEAFF.

The CDR3 sequence is CASSRQGYYEQYF. CDR3 sequence (DNA): TGTGCCAGCAGCCGACAGGGGTACTACGAGCAGTACTTC. The chain couples TRBV3-1 to TRBJ2-7; 8 nucleotides agree with TRBD1. The length of the CDR3 is 13 residues. Germline-derived CDR1 and CDR2 are LGHDT and YNNKEL (reference sequence). V was pared by 4 bases and J by 3 bases, with 2 bases of the junction left unmatched.

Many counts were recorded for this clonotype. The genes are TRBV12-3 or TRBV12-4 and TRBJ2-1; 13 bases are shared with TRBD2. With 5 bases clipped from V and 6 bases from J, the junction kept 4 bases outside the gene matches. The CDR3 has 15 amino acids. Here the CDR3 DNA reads TGTGCCAGCAGTCCCGGACTAGCGGGAGTCAATGAGCAGTTCTTC. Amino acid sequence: CASSPGLAGVNEQFF.

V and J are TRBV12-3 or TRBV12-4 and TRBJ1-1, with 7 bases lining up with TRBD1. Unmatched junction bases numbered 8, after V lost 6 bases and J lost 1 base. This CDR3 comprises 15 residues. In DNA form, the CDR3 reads TGTGCCAGCAGGGCGACAGGGAGATCGAACACTGAAGCTTTCTTT. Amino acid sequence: CASRATGRSNTEAFF.

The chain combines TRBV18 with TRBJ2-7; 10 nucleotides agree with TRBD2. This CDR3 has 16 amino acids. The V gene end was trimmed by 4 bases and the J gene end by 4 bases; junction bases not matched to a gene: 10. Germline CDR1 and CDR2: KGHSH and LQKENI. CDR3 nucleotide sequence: TGTGCCAGCTCACGACTTGACTGGACTAGCGGATACGAGCAGTACTTC. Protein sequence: CASSRLDWTSGYEQYF.

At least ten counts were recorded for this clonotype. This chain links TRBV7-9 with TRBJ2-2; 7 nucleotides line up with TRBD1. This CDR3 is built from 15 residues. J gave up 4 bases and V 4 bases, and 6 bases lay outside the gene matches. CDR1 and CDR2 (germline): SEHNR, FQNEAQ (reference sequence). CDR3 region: CASSSDRASTGELFF. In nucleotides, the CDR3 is TGTGCCAGCAGCTCCGACAGGGCCAGCACCGGGGAGCTGTTTTTT.

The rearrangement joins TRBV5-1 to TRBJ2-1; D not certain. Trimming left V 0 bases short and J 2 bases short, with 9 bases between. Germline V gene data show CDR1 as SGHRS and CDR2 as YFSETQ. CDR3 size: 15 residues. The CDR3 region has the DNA TGCGCCAGCAGCTTGGCCATGGGCACCTACAATGAGCAGTTCTTC. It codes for CASSLAMGTYNEQFF. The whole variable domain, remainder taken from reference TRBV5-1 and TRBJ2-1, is KAGVTQTPRYLIKTRGQQVTLSCSPISGHRSVSWYQQTPGQGLQFLFEYFSETQRNKGNFPGRFSGRQFSNSRSEMNVSTLELGDSALYLCASSLAMGTYNEQFFGPGTRLTVL.

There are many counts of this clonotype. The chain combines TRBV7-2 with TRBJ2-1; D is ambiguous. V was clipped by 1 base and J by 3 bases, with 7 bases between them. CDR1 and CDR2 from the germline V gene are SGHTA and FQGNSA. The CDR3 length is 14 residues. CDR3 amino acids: CASSLDRVYNEQFF. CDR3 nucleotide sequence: TGTGCCAGCAGCTTAGACAGAGTCTACAATGAGCAGTTCTTC.

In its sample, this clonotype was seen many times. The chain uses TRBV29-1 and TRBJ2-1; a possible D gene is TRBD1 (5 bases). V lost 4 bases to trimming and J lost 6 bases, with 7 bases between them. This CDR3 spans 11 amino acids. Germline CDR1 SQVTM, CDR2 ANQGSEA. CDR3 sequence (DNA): TGCAGCGTTGGACAGATCAATGAGCAGTTCTTC. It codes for CSVGQINEQFF.

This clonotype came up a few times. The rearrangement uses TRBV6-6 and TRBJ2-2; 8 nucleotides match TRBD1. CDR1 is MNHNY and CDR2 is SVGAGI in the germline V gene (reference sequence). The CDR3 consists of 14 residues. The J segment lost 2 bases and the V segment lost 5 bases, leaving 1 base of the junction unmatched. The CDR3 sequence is CASSGQGNTGELFF. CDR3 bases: TGTGCCAGCAGTGGACAGGGTAACACCGGGGAGCTGTTTTTT.